This T cell receptor beta chain emerged from a study of blood T cell repertoires in COVID-19. This CDR3 contains 13 residues. Germline loops: CDR1 SGHTA, CDR2 FQGNSA. V shed 5 bases, J shed 10 bases, and the junction held 3 bases outside the gene matches. Only in-frame clones appear in the TCRdb table, and some are missing; sequencing was by immunoSEQ multiplex PCR. Here the sample spans 75,000 to 90,000 clones, 86% being singletons. The rearrangement links TRBV7-2 to TRBJ1-6, with 9 nucleotides matching TRBD1. The material sequenced was peripheral blood. The TCR was taken from a man in his fifties or sixties with active COVID-19. In DNA form, the CDR3 reads TGTGCCAGCAGCGGACAGGGGAACTCACCCCTCCACTTT. Amino acid sequence: CASSGQGNSPLHF.